This T cell receptor (beta chain) was identified during a study of CD8 T cells in Susac syndrome. General study results and limits: That the number of individuals in its TCR sequencing and HLA analysis was relatively small was acknowledged by the study.

A note on this clonotype: The antigen is not known.

Multiple sclerosis controls were treatment-naive patients with stable or active relapsing-remitting disease. Negative isolation was applied to CD8+ and CD4+ T cells, and FACS enrichment was applied to TEMRA cells. RNA, at about 0.45 to 1 ug, was reverse transcribed with random hexamers. The immunoSEQ assay covered 54 Vbeta and 13 Jbeta segments for CDR3. TCRdb re-derived calls from the immunoSEQ multiplex PCR reads in MiXCR, one entry per CDR3 protein. The data show some 260,000 distinct CDR3 sequences, with 70% to 90% seen just once and over 0.1% held by the top ten. V was trimmed by 4 bases and J by 6 bases, leaving 24 bases between them. The CDR3 is made up of 17 amino acids. Germline V gene lookup returns CDR1 LGHDT and CDR2 YNNKEL (reference sequence).

The chain uses TRBV3-1 and TRBJ1-2, with D tentatively TRBD1 (6 bases). The sequencing input was CD8+ T cells from PBMCs. The TCR comes from a human donor with multiple sclerosis. CDR3 in DNA: TGTGCCAGCAGCCTGAAGACAGGACCTCACTCTTCCGATGGCTACACCTTC. Protein product: CASSLKTGPHSSDGYTF.